This T cell receptor (beta chain) was captured in a study of cytomegalovirus exposure and HLA in healthy donors. Germline CDR1 reads SNHLY; CDR2 reads FYNNEI. Trimming removed 9 bases from V and 0 bases from J, with 14 bases in between. CDR3 size: 14 residues. At sampling all donors were nominally healthy, likely with unrecorded immune exposures. This clone showed up just a few times. Its antigen remains unknown. General study points: It was reported that TCR beta sequences correctly inferred the HLA-A and HLA-B alleles for most subjects.

The PCR used 60 Vbeta and 13 Jbeta primers. Profiled with immunoSEQ multiplex PCR; TCRdb holds only in-frame clones, not every one. The data contain approximately 150,000 clones, around three quarters of them singletons. The genes are TRBV2 and TRBJ1-1; possible D gene TRBD1, 5 bases. The sequence came from a woman between 40 and 50 years old in good health and CMV-seronegative. Sequences were obtained from PBMCs. CDR3 residues: CASNRQIVNTEAFF. In DNA, the CDR3 is TGTGCCAGTAATAGACAGATCGTGAACACTGAAGCTTTCTTT. Supplemented by reference TRBV2 and TRBJ1-1, the full variable domain reads EPEVTQTPSHQVTQMGQEVILRCVPISNHLYFYWYRQILGQKVEFLVSFYNNEISEKSEIFDDQFSVERPDGSNFTLKIRSTKLEDSAMYFCASNRQIVNTEAFFGQGTRLTVV.